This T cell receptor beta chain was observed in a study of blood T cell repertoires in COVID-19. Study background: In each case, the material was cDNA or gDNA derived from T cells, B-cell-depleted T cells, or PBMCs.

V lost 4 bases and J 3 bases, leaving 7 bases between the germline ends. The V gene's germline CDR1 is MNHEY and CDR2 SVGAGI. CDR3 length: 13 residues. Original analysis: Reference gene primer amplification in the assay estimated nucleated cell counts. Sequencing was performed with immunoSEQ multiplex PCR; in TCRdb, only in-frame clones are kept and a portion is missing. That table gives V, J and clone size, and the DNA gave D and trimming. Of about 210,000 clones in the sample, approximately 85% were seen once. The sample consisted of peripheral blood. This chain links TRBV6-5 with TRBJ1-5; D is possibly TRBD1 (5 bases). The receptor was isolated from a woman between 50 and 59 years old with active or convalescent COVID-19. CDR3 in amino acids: CASSFRANQPQHF. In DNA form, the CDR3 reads TGTGCCAGCAGTTTCAGGGCCAATCAGCCCCAGCATTTT.